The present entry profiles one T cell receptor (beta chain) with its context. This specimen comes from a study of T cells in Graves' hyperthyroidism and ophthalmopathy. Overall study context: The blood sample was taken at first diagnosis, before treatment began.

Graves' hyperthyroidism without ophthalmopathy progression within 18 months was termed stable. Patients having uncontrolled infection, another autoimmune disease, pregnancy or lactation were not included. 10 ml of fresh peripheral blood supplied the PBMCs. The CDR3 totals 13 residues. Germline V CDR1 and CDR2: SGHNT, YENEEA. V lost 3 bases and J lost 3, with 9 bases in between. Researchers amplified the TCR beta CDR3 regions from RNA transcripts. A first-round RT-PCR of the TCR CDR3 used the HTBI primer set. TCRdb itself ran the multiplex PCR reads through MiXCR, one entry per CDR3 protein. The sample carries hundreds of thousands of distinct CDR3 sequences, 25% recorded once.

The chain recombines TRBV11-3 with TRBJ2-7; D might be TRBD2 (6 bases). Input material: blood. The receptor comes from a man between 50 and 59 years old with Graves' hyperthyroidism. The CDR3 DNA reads TGTGCCAGCAGCTTTTCTAGCGACTACGAGCAGTACTTC. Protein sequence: CASSFSSDYEQYF. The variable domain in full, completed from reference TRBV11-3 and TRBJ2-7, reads EAGVVQSPRYKIIEKKQPVAFWCNPISGHNTLYWYLQNLGQGPELLIRYENEEAVDDSQLPKDRFSAERLKGVDSTLKIQPAELGDSAVYLCASSFSSDYEQYFGPGTRLTVT.